Listed below are T cell receptor beta chains from one sample, sequenced in a study of identical twins. TCRdb called the 5' RACE reads again in MiXCR, with one record for every CDR3 protein. The sample has 690,000 or so distinct CDR3 sequences; 8.6% are singletons. The same sample was also studied in work on yellow fever vaccine responses in identical twins.

Sequenced material: PBMCs. The receptor source for this set is a woman between 18 and 29 years old in good health. Each CDR3 is given with its conserved first and last residue. A D gene is named only where the DNA matches it firmly. Clone sizes are given selectively: once, few, many, or a class where the clone is expanded.

D	J	size	V	CDR3	DNA
NA	TRBJ2-1	many	TRBV5-6	CASLSGTYNEQFF	TGTGCCAGCCTTAGCGGTACTTACAATGAGCAGTTCTTC
NA	TRBJ1-2	few	TRBV4-3	CASTPAKNIGEGSYGYTF	TGCGCCAGCACCCCAGCCAAGAATATAGGGGAGGGCTCCTATGGCTACACCTTC
NA	TRBJ2-1	NA	TRBV7-2	CASSLGVEGTEQFF	TGTGCCAGCAGCTTAGGGGTTGAGGGGACTGAGCAGTTCTTC
NA	TRBJ1-1	few	TRBV28	CASTGLKGGISEAFF	TGTGCCAGCACCGGCCTCAAGGGAGGTATCTCTGAAGCTTTCTTT
TRBD2	TRBJ2-5	few	TRBV5-6	CASSFSPVLAGGETQYF	TGTGCCAGCAGCTTCTCCCCTGTACTAGCGGGGGGAGAGACCCAGTACTTC
NA	TRBJ2-6	NA	TRBV6-2/TRBV6-3	CASSTHGPRPPLSGANVLTF	TGTGCCAGCAGTACCCACGGCCCTAGGCCTCCCCTCTCTGGGGCCAACGTCCTGACTTTC
TRBD1	TRBJ2-5	NA	TRBV7-2	CASSDTPGQGRETQYF	TGTGCCAGCAGCGACACGCCGGGACAGGGGCGGGAGACCCAGTACTTC
NA	TRBJ2-2	NA	TRBV27	CASSYISEGELFF	TGTGCCAGCAGTTACATATCAGAGGGGGAGCTGTTTTTT
NA	TRBJ2-7	NA	TRBV4-1	CASSQGGGVRSYEQYF	TGCGCCAGCAGCCAAGGAGGAGGGGTAAGGTCCTACGAGCAGTACTTC
TRBD2	TRBJ2-2	NA	TRBV2	CASKPLAGTGELFF	TGTGCCAGCAAACCCCTAGCGGGGACCGGGGAGCTGTTTTTT
NA	TRBJ2-1	few	TRBV3-1	CASSGGIPNEQFF	TGTGCCAGCAGCGGGGGAATCCCGAATGAGCAGTTCTTC
NA	TRBJ1-4	NA	TRBV25-1	CASSADTAEKLFF	TGTGCCAGCAGTGCAGATACAGCTGAAAAACTGTTTTTT
TRBD1	TRBJ1-2	few	TRBV3-1	CASSQQGAYGYTF	TGTGCCAGCAGCCAACAGGGGGCCTATGGCTACACCTTC
NA	TRBJ1-6	NA	TRBV7-3	CASSADGRGNSPLHF	TGTGCCAGCAGCGCCGACGGGCGCGGGAACTCACCCCTCCACTTT
TRBD1	TRBJ2-7	NA	TRBV5-5	CASTRDSGDLGIYEQYF	TGTGCCAGCACCCGGGACAGCGGAGACCTCGGGATCTACGAGCAGTACTTC
NA	TRBJ2-3	few	TRBV12-3/TRBV12-4	CASSNRDSAPDTQYF	TGTGCCAGCAGTAACCGGGACTCAGCCCCAGATACGCAGTATTTT
TRBD2	TRBJ2-1	NA	TRBV7-6	CASSTRGVYEQFF	TGTGCCAGCAGCACACGGGGGGTTTATGAGCAGTTCTTC
TRBD1	TRBJ1-1	NA	TRBV5-1	CASSAGGRVNTEAFF	TGCGCCAGCAGCGCAGGGGGCAGGGTGAACACTGAAGCTTTCTTT
TRBD1	TRBJ1-5	many	TRBV12-3/TRBV12-4	CASRTGTGTNQPQHF	TGTGCCAGCAGAACCGGGACAGGGACCAATCAGCCCCAGCATTTT
TRBD2	TRBJ2-3	NA	TRBV27	CASSSLAGGNTDTQYF	TGTGCCAGCAGTAGTCTAGCGGGGGGGAACACAGATACGCAGTATTTT
TRBD1	TRBJ2-6	few	TRBV15	CATSISDRAIGANVLTF	TGTGCCACCAGCATTTCGGACAGGGCAATTGGGGCCAACGTCCTGACTTTC
TRBD1	TRBJ1-5	few	TRBV28	CASSSPGQGGGQPQHF	TGTGCCAGCAGTTCCCCCGGACAGGGGGGCGGTCAGCCCCAGCATTTT
NA	TRBJ2-5	NA	TRBV6-5	CASSYSLTQETQYF	TGTGCCAGCAGTTACTCGTTAACCCAAGAGACCCAGTACTTC
NA	TRBJ1-2	NA	TRBV6-2/TRBV6-3	CASSYDMGYGYTF	TGTGCCAGCAGCTACGACATGGGTTATGGCTACACCTTC
NA	TRBJ2-1	NA	TRBV10-3	CAIRNRELYNEQFF	TGTGCCATCAGGAACAGGGAGCTCTACAATGAGCAGTTCTTC
NA	TRBJ2-5	few	TRBV12-3/TRBV12-4	CASSAQTRETQYF	TGTGCCAGCAGTGCCCAGACACGGGAGACCCAGTACTTC
NA	TRBJ1-2	few	TRBV2	CASSEGLNYGYTF	TGTGCCAGCAGTGAAGGACTTAACTATGGCTACACCTTC
NA	TRBJ2-5	few	TRBV3-1	CASSTRDGETQYF	TGTGCCAGCAGCACGCGGGACGGGGAGACCCAGTACTTC
TRBD1	TRBJ2-3	few	TRBV7-9	CASSSGTGLADTQYF	TGTGCCAGCAGCTCAGGGACAGGGTTGGCAGATACGCAGTATTTT
TRBD1	TRBJ2-7	NA	TRBV20-1	CSARDRQGAYEQYF	TGCAGTGCTAGAGATCGACAGGGCGCCTACGAGCAGTACTTC
NA	TRBJ2-2	many	TRBV11-3	CASSFQGSGELFF	TGTGCCAGCAGCTTTCAGGGATCCGGGGAGCTGTTTTTT
TRBD1	TRBJ2-7	NA	TRBV5-1	CASSTMGQYEQYF	TGCGCCAGCAGCACGATGGGACAGTACGAGCAGTACTTC
NA	TRBJ2-7	NA	TRBV7-9	CASSLLGRYEQYF	TGTGCCAGCAGCTTACTGGGGAGGTACGAGCAGTACTTC
NA	TRBJ2-4	NA	TRBV12-3/TRBV12-4	CASSALPRDTENIQYF	TGTGCCAGCAGTGCCCTCCCGAGAGACACCGAAAACATTCAGTACTTC
TRBD1	TRBJ1-1	many	TRBV3-1	CASSRDRGITEAFF	TGTGCCAGCAGCCGGGACAGGGGGATAACTGAAGCTTTCTTT
TRBD2	TRBJ2-5	NA	TRBV7-2	CASSLGEGFQETQYF	TGTGCCAGCAGCTTAGGGGAGGGGTTCCAAGAGACCCAGTACTTC
TRBD1	TRBJ2-7	few	TRBV28	CASSNPVGTVFYEQYF	TGTGCCAGCAGTAACCCGGTTGGGACAGTCTTCTACGAGCAGTACTTC
TRBD1	TRBJ2-5	NA	TRBV12-3/TRBV12-4	CASSSRTGKETQYF	TGTGCCAGCAGTTCTCGGACAGGGAAAGAGACCCAGTACTTC
NA	TRBJ2-3	NA	TRBV7-2	CASSLAVRGADTQYF	TGTGCCAGCAGCTTAGCCGTCCGAGGCGCAGATACGCAGTATTTT
TRBD2	TRBJ2-5	many	TRBV5-1	CASSQIAGLQETQYF	TGCGCCAGCAGCCAGATAGCGGGCCTTCAAGAGACCCAGTACTTC
TRBD2	TRBJ2-7	few	TRBV7-9	CASSEGGGRAYEQYF	TGTGCCAGCAGCGAGGGGGGCGGGAGGGCCTACGAGCAGTACTTC
NA	TRBJ2-7	many	TRBV20-1	CSARVLAPYEQYF	TGCAGTGCTAGAGTGTTGGCGCCATACGAGCAGTACTTC
NA	TRBJ2-5	few	TRBV6-1	CASTTTLGRRETQYF	TGTGCCAGCACCACGACACTGGGCCGACGGGAGACCCAGTACTTC
TRBD1	TRBJ2-7	many	TRBV20-1	CSARDKWTGGEQYF	TGCAGTGCTAGAGATAAATGGACAGGGGGCGAGCAGTACTTC
NA	TRBJ2-7	many	TRBV27	CASSLSWGMVGEQYF	TGTGCCAGCAGTTTATCCTGGGGTATGGTAGGCGAGCAGTACTTC
TRBD1	TRBJ1-1	many	TRBV7-9	CASSSMTGRGYTEAFF	TGTGCCAGCAGCTCAATGACAGGGCGAGGGTACACTGAAGCTTTCTTT
NA	TRBJ2-7	many	TRBV2	CASSAAETYEQYF	TGTGCCAGCAGTGCGGCAGAGACCTACGAGCAGTACTTC
NA	TRBJ2-2	NA	TRBV20-1	CSASKQGTGELFF	TGCAGTGCTAGCAAGCAGGGTACCGGGGAGCTGTTTTTT
TRBD2	TRBJ2-3	few	TRBV20-1	CRGDLAGGRGYTQYF	TGCAGGGGGGATTTAGCGGGAGGCCGCGGGTATACGCAGTATTTT
TRBD2	TRBJ2-7	NA	TRBV11-2	CASTRTSGNYEQYF	TGTGCCAGCACCCGGACTAGCGGGAACTACGAGCAGTACTTC
NA	TRBJ2-1	NA	TRBV7-3	CASSSSALNEQFF	TGTGCCAGCAGCTCTTCGGCGTTGAATGAGCAGTTCTTC
NA	TRBJ1-3	NA	TRBV5-6	CASSSNTYSGNTIYF	TGTGCCAGCAGCAGCAACACGTACTCTGGAAACACCATATATTTT
NA	TRBJ1-5	NA	TRBV19	CASGTGYSNQPQHF	TGTGCCAGTGGAACAGGCTATAGCAATCAGCCCCAGCATTTT
TRBD2	TRBJ2-3	many	TRBV7-2	CASSLAGFLSTDTQYF	TGTGCCAGCTCCCTAGCGGGATTTCTTAGCACAGATACGCAGTATTTT
NA	TRBJ2-2	few	TRBV20-1	CSAADGGYTGELFF	TGCAGTGCCGCTGATGGCGGGTACACCGGGGAGCTGTTTTTT